This T cell receptor (beta chain) was recovered during a study of CXCR3-negative and CXCR3-positive naive CD8 T cells. General study results and limits: Each naive subset displayed comparably high diversity, whereas memory CD8+ cells displayed much lower diversity. Naive cells used TRBV-TRBJ genes in much the same way whether CXCR3-negative or CXCR3-positive; memory cells did not.

All CD8+ T cell subsets were sorted in triplicate at fewer than 350,000 cells each. The naive CD8+ gate required CD45RO-CCR7+CD27+CD95- phenotype. A word on this clonotype: Antigen unknown.

The method, 5' RACE with UMI labels, was used to prepare the TRB cDNA libraries. TCRdb reprocessed the 5' RACE reads and reports one entry per CDR3 protein, with no DNA. Its table lists around 140,000 distinct CDR3 sequences. The CDR3 has 14 residues. The germline V gene encodes CDR1 SGHVS and CDR2 FNYEAQ. The receptor was isolated from a human donor in good health. Some clones in this sample may be carry-over from other donors' samples. The rearrangement uses TRBV7-6 and TRBJ2-5. What was sequenced was naive CXCR3- CD8+ T cells from blood. Subset reported: CD45RO-CCR7+CD27+CD95- naive CD8+ T cells lacking CXCR3 (TNR3-). This CDR3 is CASSLGGGQETQYF.